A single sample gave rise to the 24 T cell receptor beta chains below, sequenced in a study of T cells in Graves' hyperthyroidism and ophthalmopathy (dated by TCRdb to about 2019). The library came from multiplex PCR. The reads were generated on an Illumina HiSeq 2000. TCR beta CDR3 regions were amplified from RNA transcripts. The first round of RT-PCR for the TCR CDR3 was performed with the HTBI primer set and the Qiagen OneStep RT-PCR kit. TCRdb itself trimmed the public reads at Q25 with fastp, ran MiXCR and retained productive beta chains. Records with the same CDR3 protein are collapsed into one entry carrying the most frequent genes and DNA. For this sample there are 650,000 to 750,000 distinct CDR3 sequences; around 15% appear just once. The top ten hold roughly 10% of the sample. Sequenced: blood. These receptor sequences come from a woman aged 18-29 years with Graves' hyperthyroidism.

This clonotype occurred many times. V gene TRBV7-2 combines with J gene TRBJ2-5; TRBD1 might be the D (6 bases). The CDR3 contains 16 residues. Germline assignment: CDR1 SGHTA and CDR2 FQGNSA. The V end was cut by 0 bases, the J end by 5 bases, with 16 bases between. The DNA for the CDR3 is TGTGCCAGCAGCTTAGCCCCAGGGGTAGGGTCGGAGACCCAGTACTTC. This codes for CASSLAPGVGSETQYF. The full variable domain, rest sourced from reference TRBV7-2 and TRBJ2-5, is GAGVSQSPSNKVTEKGKDVELRCDPISGHTALYWYRQSLGQGLEFLIYFQGNSAPDKSGLPSDRFSAERTGGSVSTLTIQRTQQEDSAVYLCASSLAPGVGSETQYFGPGTRLLVL.

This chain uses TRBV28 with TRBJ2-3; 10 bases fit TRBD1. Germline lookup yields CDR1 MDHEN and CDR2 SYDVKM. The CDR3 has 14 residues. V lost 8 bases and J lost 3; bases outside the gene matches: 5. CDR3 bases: TGTGCCAGCTGGGACAGGGGCGGTACAGATACGCAGTATTTT. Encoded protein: CASWDRGGTDTQYF.

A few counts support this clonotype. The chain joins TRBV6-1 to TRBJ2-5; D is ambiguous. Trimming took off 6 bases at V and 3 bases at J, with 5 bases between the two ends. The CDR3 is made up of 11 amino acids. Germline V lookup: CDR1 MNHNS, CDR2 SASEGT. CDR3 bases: TGTGCCAGCAGACAAAAAGAGACCCAGTACTTC. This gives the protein CASRQKETQYF.

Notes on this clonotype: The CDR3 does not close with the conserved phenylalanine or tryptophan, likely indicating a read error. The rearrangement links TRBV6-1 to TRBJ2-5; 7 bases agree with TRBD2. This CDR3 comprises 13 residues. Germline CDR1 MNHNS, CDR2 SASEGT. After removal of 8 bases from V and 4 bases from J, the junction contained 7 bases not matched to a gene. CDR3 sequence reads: CASARGVPETQYL. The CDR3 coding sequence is TGTGCCAGCGCACGGGGGGTACCAGAGACCCAGTACCTC.

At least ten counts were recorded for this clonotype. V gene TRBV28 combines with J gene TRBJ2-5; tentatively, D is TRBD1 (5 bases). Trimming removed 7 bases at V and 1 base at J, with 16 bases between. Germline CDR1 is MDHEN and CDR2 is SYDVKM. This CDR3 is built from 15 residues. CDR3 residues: CASTALQGVQETQYF. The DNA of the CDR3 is TGTGCCAGCACCGCACTCCAGGGCGTCCAAGAGACCCAGTACTTC.

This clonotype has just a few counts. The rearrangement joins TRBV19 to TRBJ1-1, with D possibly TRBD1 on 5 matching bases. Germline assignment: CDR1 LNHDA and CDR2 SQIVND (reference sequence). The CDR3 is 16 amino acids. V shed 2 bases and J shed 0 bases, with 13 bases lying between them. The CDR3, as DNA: TGTGCCAGTAGTATATGGACGGGGGGGGTGAACACTGAAGCTTTCTTT. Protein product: CASSIWTGGVNTEAFF.

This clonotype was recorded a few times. The DNA of the CDR3 is TGCAGTGCTAGGCCTCCGACTAGCGGAACAGAGACCCAGTACTTC. This translates into CSARPPTSGTETQYF. The chain employs TRBV20-1 and TRBJ2-5; 9 bases line up with TRBD2. With V trimmed by 3 bases and J by 4 bases, 9 bases remained unmatched. This CDR3 contains 15 residues. From germline, CDR1 is DFQATT and CDR2 SNEGSKA (reference sequence).

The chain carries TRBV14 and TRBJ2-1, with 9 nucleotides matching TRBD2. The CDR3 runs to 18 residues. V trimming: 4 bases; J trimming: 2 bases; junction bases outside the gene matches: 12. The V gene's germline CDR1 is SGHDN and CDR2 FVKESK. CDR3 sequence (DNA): TGTGCCAGCAGCCGAGGGCTAGCGGGAAAGTCTACCTACAATGAGCAGTTCTTC. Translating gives CASSRGLAGKSTYNEQFF.

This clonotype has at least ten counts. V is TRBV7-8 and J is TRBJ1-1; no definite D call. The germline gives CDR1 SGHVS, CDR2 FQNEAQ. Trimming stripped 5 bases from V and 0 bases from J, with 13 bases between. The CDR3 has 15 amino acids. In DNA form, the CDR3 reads TGTGCCAGCAGCCACCGACACGACATGAACACTGAAGCTTTCTTT. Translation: CASSHRHDMNTEAFF. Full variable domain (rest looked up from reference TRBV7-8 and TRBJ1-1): GAGVSQSPRYKVAKRGQDVALRCDPISGHVSLFWYQQALGQGPEFLTYFQNEAQLDKSGLPSDRFFAERPEGSVSTLKIQRTQQEDSAVYLCASSHRHDMNTEAFFGQGTRLTVV.

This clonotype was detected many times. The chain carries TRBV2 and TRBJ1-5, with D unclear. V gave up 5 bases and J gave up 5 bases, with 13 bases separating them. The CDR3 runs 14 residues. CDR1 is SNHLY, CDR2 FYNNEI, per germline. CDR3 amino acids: CASSLGSLHQPQHF. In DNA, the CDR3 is TGTGCCAGCAGTTTAGGATCCCTACATCAGCCCCAGCATTTT.

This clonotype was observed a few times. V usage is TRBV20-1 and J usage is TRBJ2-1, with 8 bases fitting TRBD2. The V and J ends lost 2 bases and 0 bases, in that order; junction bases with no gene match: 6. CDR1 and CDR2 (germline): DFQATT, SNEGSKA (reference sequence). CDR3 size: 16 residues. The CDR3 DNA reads TGCAGTGCTAGAACGTCCGGGAGGGACTCCTACAATGAGCAGTTCTTC. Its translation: CSARTSGRDSYNEQFF.

CDR3 coding DNA: TGTGCCAGCAGTGAGCGGCAGGGGAGAAACGAAAAACTGTTTTTT. This translates into CASSERQGRNEKLFF. V and J are TRBV2 and TRBJ1-4; D perhaps matches TRBD1 (6 bases). Germline V gives CDR1 SNHLY, CDR2 FYNNEI. Trimming took 3 bases from V and 8 from J, leaving 16 bases between them. This CDR3 spans 15 amino acids.

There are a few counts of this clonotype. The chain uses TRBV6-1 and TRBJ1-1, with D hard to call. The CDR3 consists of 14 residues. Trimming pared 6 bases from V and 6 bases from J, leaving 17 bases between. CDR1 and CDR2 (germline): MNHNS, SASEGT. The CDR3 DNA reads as TGTGCCAGCAGCACTCCTTTTACGGGAGCTGAAGCTTTCTTT. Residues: CASSTPFTGAEAFF.

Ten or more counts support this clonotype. CDR3 region: CAWSVPTGGNTGELFF. In nucleotides, the CDR3 is TGTGCCTGGAGTGTACCTACGGGAGGGAACACCGGGGAGCTGTTTTTT. V usage is TRBV30 and J usage is TRBJ2-2; 7 bases are a match to TRBD2. The V gene's germline CDR1 is GTSNPN and CDR2 SVGIG (reference sequence). Unmatched junction bases numbered 5, after V lost 0 bases and J lost 1 base. CDR3 length: 16 residues.

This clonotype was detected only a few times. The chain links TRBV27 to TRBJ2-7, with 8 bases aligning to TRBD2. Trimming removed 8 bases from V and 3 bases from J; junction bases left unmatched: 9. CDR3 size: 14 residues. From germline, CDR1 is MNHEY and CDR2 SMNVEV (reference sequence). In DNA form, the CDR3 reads TGTGCCAGCGGCCCTTCCGGGAGGGACTACGAGCAGTACTTC. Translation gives CASGPSGRDYEQYF.

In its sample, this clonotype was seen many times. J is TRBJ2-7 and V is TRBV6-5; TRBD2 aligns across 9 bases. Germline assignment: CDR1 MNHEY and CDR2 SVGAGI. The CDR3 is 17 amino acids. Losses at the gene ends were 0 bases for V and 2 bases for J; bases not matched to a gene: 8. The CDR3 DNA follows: TGTGCCAGCAGTTACTCGAACGCGGGGGGGCTCGCCTACGAGCAGTACTTC. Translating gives CASSYSNAGGLAYEQYF.

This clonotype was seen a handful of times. In nucleotides, the CDR3 is TGTGCCAGCAGTCCAACTTACACCTCCCCCTACGAGCAGTACTTC. It codes for CASSPTYTSPYEQYF. The chain recombines TRBV6-1 with TRBJ2-7; D is ambiguous. Germline CDR1 reads MNHNS; CDR2 reads SASEGT. V was clipped by 5 bases and J by 2 bases, with 16 bases between them. The CDR3 runs 15 residues.

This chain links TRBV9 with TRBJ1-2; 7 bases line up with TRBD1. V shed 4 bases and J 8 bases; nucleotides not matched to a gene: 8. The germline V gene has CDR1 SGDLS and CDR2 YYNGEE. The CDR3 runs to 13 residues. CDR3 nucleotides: TGTGCCAGCAGCTCAGGACAGGAAGGGGGCTACACCTTC. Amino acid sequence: CASSSGQEGGYTF.

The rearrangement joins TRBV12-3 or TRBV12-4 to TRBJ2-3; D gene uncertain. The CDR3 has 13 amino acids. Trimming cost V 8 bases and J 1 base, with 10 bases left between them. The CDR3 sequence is CASGPTGTDTQYF. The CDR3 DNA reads TGTGCCAGCGGTCCAACTGGCACAGATACGCAGTATTTT.

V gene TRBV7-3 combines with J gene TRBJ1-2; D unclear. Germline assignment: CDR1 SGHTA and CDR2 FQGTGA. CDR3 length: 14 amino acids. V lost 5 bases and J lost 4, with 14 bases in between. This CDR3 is CASSRHETLYGYTF. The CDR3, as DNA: TGTGCCAGCAGCCGCCACGAAACACTCTATGGCTACACCTTC.

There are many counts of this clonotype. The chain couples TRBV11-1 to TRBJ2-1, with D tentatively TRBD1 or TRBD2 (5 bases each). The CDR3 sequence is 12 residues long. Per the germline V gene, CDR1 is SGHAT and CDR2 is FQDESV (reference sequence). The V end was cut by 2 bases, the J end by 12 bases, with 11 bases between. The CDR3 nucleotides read TGTGCCAGCAGCTTACTGGGGGATGCGCAGTTCTTC. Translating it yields CASSLLGDAQFF.

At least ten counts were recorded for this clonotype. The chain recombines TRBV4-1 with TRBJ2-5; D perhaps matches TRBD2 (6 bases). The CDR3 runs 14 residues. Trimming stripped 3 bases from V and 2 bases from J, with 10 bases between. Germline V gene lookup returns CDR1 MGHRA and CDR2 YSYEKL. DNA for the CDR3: TGCGCCAGCAGCCACCTCGGGGGTCAAGAGACCCAGTACTTC. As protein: CASSHLGGQETQYF.

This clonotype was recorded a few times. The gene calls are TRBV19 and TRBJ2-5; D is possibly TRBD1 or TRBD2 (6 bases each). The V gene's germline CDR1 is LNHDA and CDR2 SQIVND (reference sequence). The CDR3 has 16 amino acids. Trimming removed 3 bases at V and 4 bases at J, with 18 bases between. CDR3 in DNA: TGTGCCAGTAGTATCGGCGCCGGGGGACAATCAGAGACCCAGTACTTC. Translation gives CASSIGAGGQSETQYF. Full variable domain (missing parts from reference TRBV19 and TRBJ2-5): DGGITQSPKYLFRKEGQNVTLSCEQNLNHDAMYWYRQDPGQGLRLIYYSQIVNDFQKGDIAEGYSVSREKKESFPLTVTSAQKNPTAFYLCASSIGAGGQSETQYFGPGTRLLVL.

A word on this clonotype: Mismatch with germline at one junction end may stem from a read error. CDR3 amino acids: CASSEENSLGVNSPPHF. The CDR3 region has the DNA TGTGCCAGCAGTGAAGAAAACTCCCTCGGGGTTAATTCACCCCCCCACTTT. The chain has TRBV2 and TRBJ1-6, with no clear D. CDR1 SNHLY and CDR2 FYNNEI come from the germline V gene. The CDR3 has 17 residues.